The rows below give T cell receptor beta chains drawn from one sample of a study of patients and donors after allogeneic stem cell transplantation. TCRdb passed the RT-PCR reads through MiXCR, listing each CDR3 protein once. This sample has 150,000 to 250,000 distinct CDR3 sequences, with less than 45% found just once. The sample consisted of blood, either unsorted or a sorted T cell fraction (not recorded which). These receptors came from a human donor who was either an allogeneic HSCT recipient or a stem cell or donor lymphocyte infusion donor (not recorded which). It is not recorded whose cells these are; they may come from a transplant donor. Both conserved end residues are part of each CDR3. Each record gives: J gene, clone size, D gene, V gene, CDR3 protein, CDR3 DNA. The D gene is left open where the match is weak. Part of the rows lack a size; the others show once, few, many or a class for expanded clones.

>TRBJ1-1|NA|NA|TRBV29-1
CSHIGGHSNTEAFF
TGCAGTCACATTGGGGGGCACTCGAACACTGAAGCTTTCTTT
>TRBJ1-4|few|TRBD1|TRBV7-9
CASSFPRGGPTNEKLFF
TGTGCCAGCAGCTTTCCCAGGGGGGGACCAACTAATGAAAAACTGTTTTTT
>TRBJ1-2|NA|NA|TRBV5-4
CASSLTAINYGYTF
TGTGCCAGCAGCTTGACAGCTATTAACTATGGCTACACCTTC
>TRBJ1-5|NA|TRBD1|TRBV12-3/TRBV12-4
CASRSGTGYQPQHF
TGTGCCAGCAGGTCCGGGACAGGATATCAGCCCCAGCATTTT
>TRBJ2-4|many|TRBD1|TRBV28
CASSHYPTGDKNIQYF
TGTGCCAGCAGTCACTACCCGACAGGGGACAAAAACATTCAGTACTTC
>TRBJ1-1|few|NA|TRBV5-1
CASSLAFALRQNTEAFF
TGCGCCAGCAGCTTGGCCTTCGCCCTTAGGCAGAACACTGAAGCTTTCTTT
>TRBJ2-2|NA|NA|TRBV4-2
CASSQEDVAVPNTGELFF
TGTGCCAGCAGCCAAGAAGACGTGGCAGTACCGAACACCGGGGAGCTGTTTTTT
>TRBJ2-3|NA|NA|TRBV5-5
CASSLASNRMDTQYF
TGTGCCAGCAGCTTGGCCTCAAACCGAATGGATACGCAGTATTTT
>TRBJ1-1|once|NA|TRBV20-1
CSARDPGEWGAFF
TGCAGTGCTAGAGATCCAGGGGAGTGGGGAGCTTTCTTT
>TRBJ2-3|NA|TRBD2|TRBV7-3
CASSWELAGGTDTQYF
TGTGCCAGCAGCTGGGAACTAGCGGGAGGGACAGATACGCAGTATTTT
>TRBJ2-1|NA|TRBD2|TRBV4-3
CASSQGGLAVYNEQFF
TGCGCCAGCAGCCAAGGGGGACTAGCGGTCTACAATGAGCAGTTCTTC
>TRBJ2-5|NA|TRBD2|TRBV4-1
CASSQPLSGAYQETQYF
TGCGCCAGCAGCCAACCGCTTAGCGGGGCGTACCAAGAGACCCAGTACTTC
>TRBJ1-1|few|NA|TRBV7-6
CASSPIPGLSEAFF
TGTGCCAGCAGCCCGATACCAGGACTGAGTGAAGCTTTCTTT
>TRBJ1-5|NA|NA|TRBV6-6
CAICPGGPNQPQHF
TGTGCCATCTGCCCGGGAGGCCCGAATCAGCCCCAGCATTTT
>TRBJ2-3|NA|NA|TRBV2
CASSERRAESGDTQYF
TGTGCCAGCAGTGAAAGGCGGGCCGAGAGTGGAGATACGCAGTATTTT
>TRBJ1-2|NA|NA|TRBV7-2
CASSLPGGVNYGYTF
TGTGCCAGCAGCTTACCAGGAGGGGTTAACTATGGCTACACCTTC
>TRBJ1-2|NA|TRBD1|TRBV27
CASSFYGTGNNYGYTF
TGTGCCAGCAGTTTTTACGGGACAGGGAATAACTATGGCTACACCTTC